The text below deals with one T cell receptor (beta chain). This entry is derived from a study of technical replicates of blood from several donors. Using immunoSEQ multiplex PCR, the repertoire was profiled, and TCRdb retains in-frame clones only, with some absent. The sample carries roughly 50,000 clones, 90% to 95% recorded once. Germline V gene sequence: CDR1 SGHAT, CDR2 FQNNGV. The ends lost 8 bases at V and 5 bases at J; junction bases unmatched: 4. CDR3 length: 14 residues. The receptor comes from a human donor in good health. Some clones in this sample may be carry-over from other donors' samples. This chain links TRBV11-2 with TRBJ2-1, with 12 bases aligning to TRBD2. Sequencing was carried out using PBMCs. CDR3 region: CASRASGRDNEQFF. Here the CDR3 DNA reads TGTGCCAGCCGAGCTAGCGGGAGGGACAATGAGCAGTTCTTC.